This T cell receptor (beta chain) was observed in a study of T cell changes during pregnancy in multiple sclerosis (dated by TCRdb to between 2018 and 2020). Some background on the complete study: Changes in the T cell repertoire over the course of pregnancy were examined in this study in women with multiple sclerosis.

Library method: the immunoSEQ multiplex PCR assay. TCRdb re-hosts the immuneACCESS table, in-frame sequences only. Its copies lack some clones; in the studies checked, an unresolved V gene accounts for under half of them, and the cause for the rest is not known. The sample includes 55,000 to 70,000 clones, with around 90% observed a single time. Jointly, the top ten make up 0.29% of the sample. Comment on this clone: Which antigen it targets is not known. Base qualities are not at hand, and no much larger clone is one base apart.

The CDR3 starts with the cysteine, ends with the phenylalanine, and has 17 residues. The DNA shown is the 51-base CDR3, in frame from base 1. CDR1 and CDR2 are drawn from the germline V gene (reference sequence): LNHDA, SQIVND. From V the trimming removes 8 bases and from J it removes 1 base, while the gene matches leave 9 bases of the junction unaccounted for. The sequence joins TRBV19 to TRBJ1-5, with TRBD1 matching 12 junction bases. The sample in question was CD4+ T cells from peripheral blood mononuclear cells, obtained after pregnancy. This TCR was sampled from a female donor with multiple sclerosis, enrolled in a pregnancy study. The sequenced DNA is TGTGCCAGTCGGGACAGGGGGCGCGGGGGGAGCAATCAGCCCCAGCATTTT. This yields the protein CASRDRGRGGSNQPQHF.